This passage covers 24 T cell receptor beta chains from one sample sequenced in a study of beta chain features in type 1 diabetes. Expressed TCRB transcripts were sequenced because the isolated RNA had all been reverse transcribed beforehand. Measured with immunoSEQ multiplex PCR; TCRdb has only the in-frame clones, and not every one. Seen here are roughly 250,000 clones, 9.6% observed once, and the top ten hold just under 0.035%. The sequenced sample was naive CD4+ T cells from blood. These receptors all come from a young woman in good health.

This clone appeared a few times. This sample also contains other DNA sequences that code for the same CDR3. This rearrangement joins TRBV18 to TRBJ2-7, with D tentatively TRBD2 (5 bases). Germline assignment: CDR1 KGHSH and CDR2 LQKENI. This CDR3 is 14 amino acids long. The V and J ends lost 1 base and 0 bases respectively, with 7 bases between them. CDR3 region: CASSPLEGSYEQYF. CDR3 in DNA: TGTGCCAGCTCACCACTCGAGGGCTCCTACGAGCAGTACTTC.

This clone has a handful of counts. This rearrangement joins TRBV10-3 to TRBJ2-1; D remains unclear. The CDR3 totals 14 residues. Germline V CDR1 and CDR2: ENHRY, SYGVKD. V dropped 4 bases and J dropped 0 bases, with 7 bases sitting between them. The CDR3: CAISGTSSYNEQFF. The CDR3 DNA reads as TGTGCCATCAGTGGCACGAGCTCCTACAATGAGCAGTTCTTC.

This chain connects TRBV30 to TRBJ1-1; D ambiguous. This CDR3 is 12 amino acids long. Deletions cut 6 bases from V and 1 base from J, with 9 bases between. Germline lookup yields CDR1 GTSNPN and CDR2 SVGIG (reference sequence). DNA for the CDR3: TGTGCCTGTACACAAGAGAACACTGAAGCTTTCTTT. It translates to CACTQENTEAFF.

This clone was detected ten times or more. This rearrangement joins TRBV15 to TRBJ1-4; TRBD1 matches at 9 bases. CDR3 length: 16 residues. V shed 5 bases, J shed 8 bases, and the junction held 12 bases outside the gene matches. Germline CDR1 and CDR2: LNHNV and YYDKDF (reference sequence). The CDR3 reads CATSHDRGSSGEKLFF. The CDR3 nucleotides are TGTGCCACCAGCCACGACAGGGGGAGTAGTGGGGAAAAACTGTTTTTT.

This clone has more than one count but fewer than ten. This chain uses TRBV11-2 with TRBJ2-7, with 7 bases matching TRBD2. This CDR3 spans 17 amino acids. From germline, CDR1 is SGHAT and CDR2 FQNNGV. Trimming at V came to 0 bases and at J to 6 bases, leaving 14 bases not matched to a gene. The CDR3: CASSLDQRGRLRPEQYF. For the CDR3, the DNA is TGTGCCAGCAGCTTAGATCAGCGGGGTCGTTTACGCCCCGAGCAGTACTTC.

This clone was found a few times. The chain carries TRBV30 and TRBJ1-1; D perhaps matches TRBD1 (6 bases). V lost 2 bases and J lost 0, with 10 bases in between. The CDR3 spans 14 residues. Germline V gene lookup returns CDR1 GTSNPN and CDR2 SVGIG (reference sequence). For the CDR3, the DNA is TGTGCCTGGAGTTTCGGACAGCTGAACACTGAAGCTTTCTTT. Its protein product is CAWSFGQLNTEAFF.

The chain links TRBV9 to TRBJ2-5; 15 bases agree with TRBD2. Germline V lookup: CDR1 SGDLS, CDR2 YYNGEE. Germline trimming cut 4 bases from V and 4 bases from J; bases unmatched to any gene: 8. This CDR3 has 17 amino acids. CDR3 nucleotides: TGTGCCAGCAGCCCCGGGACTAGCGGGGGGAAGAGAGAGACCCAGTACTTC. It specifies CASSPGTSGGKRETQYF.

This clone occurred a few times. CDR3 nucleotide sequence: TGTGCCAGCAGTAATACCTACGAGCAGTACTTC. Translating gives CASSNTYEQYF. The gene calls are TRBV2 and TRBJ2-7, with D unresolved. Looked up from germline, CDR1 is SNHLY and CDR2 is FYNNEI. Trimming removed 5 bases from V and 2 bases from J, with 4 bases in between. The CDR3 sequence is 11 residues long.

The CDR3 coding sequence is TGTGCCAGCACCAATAGGGGAAGCGCCAACTATGGCTACACCTTC. Protein product: CASTNRGSANYGYTF. The chain has TRBV6-1 and TRBJ1-2; maybe TRBD1 (5 bases). The CDR3 totals 15 residues. V was clipped by 7 bases and J by 2 bases, with 17 bases between them. Germline CDR1 and CDR2: MNHNS and SASEGT.

This clone turned up a few times. The genes are TRBV27 and TRBJ1-1; no clear D. The CDR3 contains 14 residues. Trimming took 1 base from V and 5 from J, leaving 11 bases between them. Looked up from germline, CDR1 is MNHEY and CDR2 is SMNVEV (reference sequence). The CDR3, as DNA: TGTGCCAGCAGTTTATTTTCAGGCTCGACTGAAGCTTTCTTT. Amino acid sequence: CASSLFSGSTEAFF.

A note on this clone: The germline gene is not matched at one end of the junction; a read error may be the cause. The chain is built from TRBV9 and TRBJ2-7; the match to TRBD2 covers 8 bases. Germline V gene lookup returns CDR1 SGDLS and CDR2 YYNGEE. CDR3 length: 15 residues. The CDR3 protein is CASTTNSGTSSEQYF. The CDR3, as DNA: TGTGCCAGCACCACAAATAGCGGGACTTCCTCCGAGCAGTACTTC.

This clone was detected only a few times. The gene calls are TRBV29-1 and TRBJ2-7; D is unclear. V was shortened by 4 bases and J by 2 bases, with 12 bases between the two germline ends. The CDR3 spans 13 residues. Germline V gene sequence: CDR1 SQVTM, CDR2 ANQGSEA. CDR3 sequence reads: CSVVDIKTYEQYF. The CDR3 nucleotides are TGCAGCGTTGTTGACATAAAGACCTACGAGCAGTACTTC.

A few counts support this clone. The chain uses TRBV2 and TRBJ2-2; D perhaps matches TRBD1 (5 bases). The V and J ends lost 1 base and 0 bases respectively, with 6 bases between them. This CDR3 contains 15 residues. The V gene's germline CDR1 is SNHLY and CDR2 FYNNEI. The CDR3 loop is CASSEGRANTGELFF. DNA of the CDR3: TGTGCCAGCAGTGAAGGCAGGGCGAACACCGGGGAGCTGTTTTTT.

This clone was found a few times. The chain uses TRBV27 and TRBJ2-1, with 9 bases matching TRBD1. After removal of 2 bases from V and 8 bases from J, the junction contained 7 bases not matched to a gene. Germline V gene lookup returns CDR1 MNHEY and CDR2 SMNVEV (reference sequence). This CDR3 has 15 residues. The CDR3 reads CASSLRRDRVDEQFF. DNA of the CDR3: TGTGCCAGCAGTTTAAGGAGGGACAGGGTTGATGAGCAGTTCTTC.

The chain carries TRBV6-1 and TRBJ1-2; D is perhaps TRBD1 (6 bases). V was cut by 6 bases and J by 5 bases, with 19 bases left in between. The CDR3 has 15 residues. Per the germline V gene, CDR1 is MNHNS and CDR2 is SASEGT. This chain's CDR3 is CASSADPRTAYGYTF. CDR3 coding DNA: TGTGCCAGCAGCGCAGACCCTAGGACAGCTTATGGCTACACCTTC.

V is TRBV5-1 and J is TRBJ1-5; D is uncertain. Per the germline V gene, CDR1 is SGHRS and CDR2 is YFSETQ. This CDR3 spans 14 amino acids. The V gene lost 0 bases and the J gene lost 3 bases, with 7 bases spanning the gap. CDR3 in DNA: TGCGCCAGCAGCTTGGACAGCCCCAATCAGCCCCAGCATTTT. Translating gives CASSLDSPNQPQHF.

The V call is TRBV7-2, the J call TRBJ1-2; D remains unclear. Trimming pared 5 bases from V and 7 bases from J, leaving 23 bases between. The CDR3 consists of 16 residues. Germline assignment: CDR1 SGHTA and CDR2 FQGNSA. DNA for the CDR3: TGTGCCAGCAGCCCATCCACCGGGAGGAGGGCAAGTGGCTACACCTTC. This sequence encodes CASSPSTGRRASGYTF.

This clone was recorded a few times. The rearrangement links TRBV5-4 to TRBJ2-7; D may be TRBD2 (7 bases). Trimming removed 0 bases from V and 6 bases from J, with 13 bases in between. Germline V CDR1 and CDR2: SGHNT, YYREEE (reference sequence). The CDR3 has 14 amino acids. The CDR3 DNA reads TGTGCCAGCAGCTTGGTGCGGGGGCAGGCCGAGCAGTACTTC. This codes for CASSLVRGQAEQYF.

In its sample, this clone was seen a few times. This chain connects TRBV19 to TRBJ1-5; D unresolved. The V end lost 4 bases, the J end lost 9 bases, and 10 bases lay between the germline ends. Germline CDR1 reads LNHDA; CDR2 reads SQIVND (reference sequence). The CDR3 is 12 amino acids. The CDR3 DNA sequence: TGTGCCAGTAGTACCCCTTCGGTGCCCCAGCATTTT. Amino acids: CASSTPSVPQHF.

This clone was observed a few times. The CDR3 DNA reads TGCAGCGTTGTAGGGGAAGGCGGCTACACCTTC. Its protein product is CSVVGEGGYTF. The J gene is TRBJ1-2, the V gene TRBV29-1; TRBD1 is a possible D gene (5 bases). V was clipped by 4 bases and J by 8 bases, with 11 bases between them. Germline V gene lookup returns CDR1 SQVTM and CDR2 ANQGSEA. The CDR3 contains 11 residues.

This clone was counted only a few times. The CDR3 reads CASSIMRQPQETQYF. The CDR3 coding sequence is TGTGCCAGTAGTATCATGCGGCAGCCCCAAGAGACCCAGTACTTC. The chain uses TRBV19 and TRBJ2-5; D gene ambiguous. There are 15 residues in the CDR3. Trimming removed 3 bases from V and 1 base from J, with 12 bases in between. Germline V gives CDR1 LNHDA, CDR2 SQIVND (reference sequence).

This clone was detected only a few times. The V gene is TRBV7-9, the J gene TRBJ2-3; D is perhaps TRBD1 (7 bases). The germline V gene has CDR1 SEHNR and CDR2 FQNEAQ (reference sequence). V was trimmed by 5 bases and J by 4 bases, leaving 19 bases between them. CDR3 size: 16 residues. The CDR3: CASSLMAGGNADTQYF. CDR3 sequence (DNA): TGTGCCAGCAGCCTGATGGCAGGGGGGAACGCAGATACGCAGTATTTT.

This clone has only a few counts. This chain links TRBV5-1 with TRBJ1-1; no firm D call. Trimming removed 2 bases from V and 7 bases from J, with 12 bases in between. Germline V gene lookup returns CDR1 SGHRS and CDR2 YFSETQ. The CDR3 loop spans 13 amino acids. Here the CDR3 reads CASSFRETREAFF. The CDR3 DNA reads TGCGCCAGCAGCTTCCGAGAAACTCGTGAAGCTTTCTTT.

This chain uses TRBV7-3 with TRBJ2-3; tentative D call: TRBD1 (6 bases). CDR1 and CDR2 (germline): SGHTA, FQGTGA. The ends were cut back, 5 bases at V and 1 base at J, with 13 bases in the middle. This CDR3 is built from 15 residues. The CDR3 loop reads CASSPLAGGTDTQYF. The CDR3, as DNA: TGTGCCAGCAGCCCCCTTGCAGGGGGCACAGATACGCAGTATTTT.